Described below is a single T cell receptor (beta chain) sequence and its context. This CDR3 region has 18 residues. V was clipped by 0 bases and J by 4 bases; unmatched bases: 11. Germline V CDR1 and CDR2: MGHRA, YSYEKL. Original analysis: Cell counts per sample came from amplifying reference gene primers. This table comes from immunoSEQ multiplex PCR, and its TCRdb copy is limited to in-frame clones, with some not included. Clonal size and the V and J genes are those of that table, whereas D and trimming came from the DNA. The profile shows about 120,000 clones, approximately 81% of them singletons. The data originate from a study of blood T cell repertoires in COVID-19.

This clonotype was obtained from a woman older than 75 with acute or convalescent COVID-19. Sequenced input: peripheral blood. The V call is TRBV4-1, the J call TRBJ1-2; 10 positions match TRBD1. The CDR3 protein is CASSQDVDRGPPTYGYTF. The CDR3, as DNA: TGCGCCAGCAGCCAAGATGTTGACAGGGGGCCTCCGACCTATGGCTACACCTTC.